The source of this T cell receptor (beta chain) is a study of graft-versus-host responses after intestinal transplantation. Looking at the study overall: Recipients uniformly received anti-thymocyte globulin induction, followed by tacrolimus and steroids for about 3 years.

CDR3 length equals 13 residues. Per germline, CDR1 SGHNT and CDR2 YYREEE (reference sequence). V was clipped by 2 bases and J by 0 bases, with 5 bases between them. The authors processed graft tissue to release intraepithelial and lamina propria lymphocytes. Turning to this clone: Its antigen is not identified.

Findings and limits, study-wide: Circulating GvH clone levels at their peak were associated with HvG declines (early post-transplant). Marrow from the recipient contained GvH clones, some of which had appeared first in ileum or blood.

Profiled with immunoSEQ multiplex PCR; TCRdb holds only in-frame clones, not every one. The sample lists about 63,000 clones; around 86% were seen once. The genes are TRBV5-4 and TRBJ2-5; D gene unclear. The source of this sequence is a human patient who received an intestinal transplant, so some T cells may come from the graft donor. The material was ileum tissue, obtained about 350 days after transplant. CDR3 sequence reads: CASSFRYQETQYF. The CDR3 DNA reads as TGTGCCAGCAGCTTCAGGTACCAAGAGACCCAGTACTTC.